Below are 23 T cell receptor beta chains sequenced from a single sample in a study of blood T cell repertoires in COVID-19. Sequencing was performed with immunoSEQ multiplex PCR; in TCRdb, only in-frame clones are kept and a portion is missing. The data show 110,000 to 150,000 clones, approximately 86% seen once. The source material was PBMCs or T cells enriched from blood (not recorded which). Every receptor here comes from a woman aged 35 to 49 who had recovered from COVID-19.

V gene TRBV6-5 combines with J gene TRBJ1-2; TRBD1 is a possible D gene (6 bases). Germline loops: CDR1 MNHEY, CDR2 SVGAGI. The CDR3 has 13 residues. V dropped 10 bases and J dropped 4 bases, with 16 bases sitting between them. As DNA, the CDR3 is TGTGCCACCTATGGGGGCATTTTCTATGGCTACACCTTC. Translating gives CATYGGIFYGYTF.

The chain uses TRBV6-1 and TRBJ2-3; 7 nucleotides agree with TRBD2. Per the germline V gene, CDR1 is MNHNS and CDR2 is SASEGT. The CDR3 extends over 15 amino acids. V gave up 2 bases and J gave up 4 bases; unmatched junction bases: 6. The CDR3 spells CASSEQAGWSDTQYF. CDR3 DNA: TGTGCCAGCAGTGAACAAGCGGGGTGGTCAGATACGCAGTATTTT.

This chain links TRBV24-1 with TRBJ1-2; the match to TRBD1 covers 7 bases. This CDR3 comprises 16 residues. The V and J ends lost 4 bases and 1 base, in that order; junction bases with no gene match: 8. The germline V gene encodes CDR1 KGHDR and CDR2 SFDVKD. The CDR3 DNA reads TGTGCCACCAGTGAGGCTAGGGACAGAATTAACTATGGCTACACCTTC. It codes for CATSEARDRINYGYTF.

The chain uses TRBV29-1 and TRBJ1-1; D is unclear. Deletions cut 7 bases from V and 4 bases from J, with 13 bases between. This CDR3 contains 12 residues. Per the germline V gene, CDR1 is SQVTM and CDR2 is ANQGSEA. CDR3 residues: CSALRGSTEAFF. CDR3 sequence (DNA): TGCAGCGCCCTTCGAGGATCCACTGAAGCTTTCTTT.

The V and J genes are TRBV5-1 and TRBJ2-7; TRBD1 agrees at 7 bases. Germline V CDR1 and CDR2: SGHRS, YFSETQ. J lost 4 bases, V lost 2 bases, and 6 bases had no gene match. The CDR3 spans 14 residues. The CDR3 region has the DNA TGCGCCAGCAGCTTACAGGGGTCCCAATACGAGCAGTACTTC. Amino acid sequence: CASSLQGSQYEQYF.

This clone was observed a few times. This chain connects TRBV2 to TRBJ2-1; the D gene is possibly TRBD1 (5 bases). The V end lost 8 bases, the J end lost 0 bases, and 11 bases lay between the germline ends. This CDR3 has 14 residues. Germline assignment: CDR1 SNHLY and CDR2 FYNNEI. Written as DNA, the CDR3 is TGTGCCAGCTGCAAGGGGAACTCCTACAATGAGCAGTTCTTC. Translation gives CASCKGNSYNEQFF.

This chain joins TRBV4-1 and TRBJ2-1, with no clear D. The CDR3 covers 11 residues. The V gene's germline CDR1 is MGHRA and CDR2 YSYEKL. The V end lost 3 bases, the J end lost 10 bases, and 7 bases lay between the germline ends. The CDR3 loop reads CASSQSREQFF. CDR3 nucleotides: TGCGCCAGCAGCCAGAGTCGCGAGCAGTTCTTC.

Details on this clone: Other nucleotide sequences in the sample specify the same CDR3. The chain has TRBV5-1 and TRBJ2-3, with TRBD2 matching over 14 bases. Germline V gene data show CDR1 as SGHRS and CDR2 as YFSETQ. The CDR3 runs to 16 residues. Trimming at V came to 0 bases and at J to 4 bases, leaving 1 base not matched to a gene. The CDR3: CASSLGLAGGADTQYF. For the CDR3, the DNA is TGCGCCAGCAGCTTGGGACTAGCGGGAGGGGCAGATACGCAGTATTTT.

This clone was seen just once. This chain connects TRBV5-4 to TRBJ2-5, with D tentatively TRBD2 (6 bases). Germline V gene sequence: CDR1 SGHNT, CDR2 YYREEE (reference sequence). V lost 4 bases, J lost 2 bases, and 15 bases lay in between. CDR3 length: 15 residues. The CDR3 sequence: CASSPRGNTQETQYF. As DNA, the CDR3 is TGTGCCAGCAGCCCCCGGGGGAACACGCAAGAGACCCAGTACTTC.

CDR3 amino acids: CASSDRGATGELFF. CDR3 nucleotide sequence: TGTGCCAGCAGCGACAGGGGCGCCACCGGGGAGCTGTTTTTT. The genes are TRBV13 and TRBJ2-2; 8 bases fit TRBD1. CDR1 is PRHDT and CDR2 is FYEKMQ in the germline V gene (reference sequence). This CDR3 has 14 amino acids. The J segment lost 4 bases and the V segment lost 5 bases, leaving 3 bases of the junction unmatched.

This sequence joins TRBV4-2 and TRBJ2-3; 9 positions agree with TRBD2. The CDR3 runs 17 residues. Germline lookup yields CDR1 LGHNA and CDR2 YNFKEQ. The V segment lost 4 bases and the J segment 2 bases; nucleotides outside the gene matches: 10. The CDR3 DNA is TGTGCCAGCAGCCCCCGCGTGACTAGCGGACTCACAGATACGCAGTATTTT. Translated, it gives CASSPRVTSGLTDTQYF.

This rearrangement joins TRBV18 to TRBJ2-7; TRBD1 aligns across 12 bases. The CDR3 sequence is 16 residues long. Germline V gene sequence: CDR1 KGHSH, CDR2 LQKENI. The J segment lost 5 bases and the V segment lost 4 bases, leaving 9 bases of the junction unmatched. For the CDR3, the DNA is TGTGCCAGCTCACGGGAACGGGACAGGGGGCCCGACGAGCAGTACTTC. It is translated as CASSRERDRGPDEQYF. The whole variable domain, remainder taken from reference TRBV18 and TRBJ2-7, is NAGVMQNPRHLVRRRGQEARLRCSPMKGHSHVYWYRQLPEEGLKFMVYLQKENIIDESGMPKERFSAEFPKEGPSILRIQQVVRGDSAAYFCASSRERDRGPDEQYFGPGTRLTVT.

The chain couples TRBV4-1 to TRBJ2-7, with TRBD1 matching over 8 bases. The V and J ends lost 1 base and 0 bases, in that order; junction bases with no gene match: 8. The CDR3 is 17 residues long. CDR1 and CDR2 from the germline V gene are MGHRA and YSYEKL. In DNA, the CDR3 is TGCGCCAGCAGCCAAGTTCCACAGGGGGATTCCTCCTACGAGCAGTACTTC. Translation: CASSQVPQGDSSYEQYF.

This chain connects TRBV5-6 to TRBJ1-2; D remains ambiguous. V gave up 4 bases and J gave up 7 bases, with 17 bases separating them. This CDR3 spans 14 amino acids. CDR1 is SGHDT and CDR2 is YYEEEE in the germline V gene. The CDR3: CASSPPGAVSGYTF. Here the CDR3 DNA reads TGTGCCAGCAGCCCGCCGGGAGCCGTCTCTGGCTACACCTTC.

The V gene is TRBV5-1, the J gene TRBJ2-7; 10 bases agree with TRBD2. The CDR3 contains 15 residues. Germline V gene sequence: CDR1 SGHRS, CDR2 YFSETQ. The ends lost 4 bases at V and 4 bases at J; junction bases unmatched: 8. CDR3 DNA: TGCGCCAGCAGCCAACATTCTAGCGGGAGTTACGAGCAGTACTTC. This sequence encodes CASSQHSSGSYEQYF.

The chain links TRBV4-1 to TRBJ1-6; 8 positions agree with TRBD1. This CDR3 spans 14 amino acids. Germline loops: CDR1 MGHRA, CDR2 YSYEKL. V dropped 5 bases and J dropped 6; count of bases not matched to a gene: 3. Written as DNA, the CDR3 is TGCGCCAGCAGCTTACAGGGGGGTAATTCACCCCTCCACTTT. Its protein product is CASSLQGGNSPLHF.

J is TRBJ2-1 and V is TRBV7-2, with D hard to call. The V gene's germline CDR1 is SGHTA and CDR2 FQGNSA. This CDR3 is built from 13 residues. V lost 0 bases and J lost 9, with 9 bases in between. For the CDR3, the DNA is TGTGCCAGCAGCTTAGCACCCCACATTGAGCAGTTCTTC. Translation: CASSLAPHIEQFF. Variable domain in full (rest from reference TRBV7-2 and TRBJ2-1): GAGVSQSPSNKVTEKGKDVELRCDPISGHTALYWYRQSLGQGLEFLIYFQGNSAPDKSGLPSDRFSAERTGGSVSTLTIQRTQQEDSAVYLCASSLAPHIEQFFGPGTRLTVL.

The V gene is TRBV6-4, the J gene TRBJ2-1, with 8 bases aligning to TRBD2. CDR3 length: 15 residues. V trimming: 2 bases; J trimming: 9 bases; junction bases outside the gene matches: 9. Germline V lookup: CDR1 MRHNA, CDR2 SNTAGT. The CDR3 here is CASSDDGGAWREQFF. As DNA, the CDR3 is TGTGCCAGCAGTGACGACGGGGGGGCTTGGCGTGAGCAGTTCTTC.

DNA for the CDR3: TGTGCCAGCAGCTGGACAGCTATCTACGAGCAGTACTTC. This sequence encodes CASSWTAIYEQYF. The chain has TRBV11-2 and TRBJ2-7, with D tentatively TRBD1 (6 bases). Trimming took 4 bases from V and 3 from J, leaving 10 bases between them. The CDR3 contains 13 residues. Germline loops: CDR1 SGHAT, CDR2 FQNNGV.

The chain has TRBV29-1 and TRBJ1-5, with a possible D match to TRBD1 (6 bases). The CDR3 is 13 amino acids. Germline CDR1 SQVTM, CDR2 ANQGSEA. Trimming left V 4 bases short and J 4 bases short, with 11 bases between. Here the CDR3 reads CSVGRGLNQPQHF. The CDR3 bases are TGCAGCGTTGGCAGGGGCCTGAATCAGCCCCAGCATTTT.

The genes are TRBV5-1 and TRBJ1-2, with 10 positions matching TRBD1. V shed 1 base and J 7 bases; nucleotides not matched to a gene: 4. The CDR3 is 14 residues long. Per germline, CDR1 SGHRS and CDR2 YFSETQ. CDR3 residues: CASSLRQGAFGYTF. The CDR3 region has the DNA TGCGCCAGCAGCTTGCGACAGGGGGCTTTTGGCTACACCTTC.

This rearrangement joins TRBV6-5 to TRBJ2-2; 8 nucleotides agree with TRBD1. The V gene's germline CDR1 is MNHEY and CDR2 SVGAGI. The CDR3 has 14 residues. V shed 4 bases and J 7 bases; nucleotides not matched to a gene: 5. The CDR3 loop is CASSFGQGNGELFF. In DNA, the CDR3 is TGTGCCAGCAGTTTTGGACAGGGCAACGGGGAGCTGTTTTTT.

The rearrangement links TRBV27 to TRBJ2-5; 12 bases agree with TRBD2. The CDR3 contains 14 residues. J lost 2 bases, V lost 11 bases, and 6 bases had no gene match. The germline CDR1 and CDR2 sequences are MNHEY and SMNVEV (reference sequence). The CDR3: CASQGTSGQETQYF. As DNA, the CDR3 is TGTGCCTCTCAGGGGACTAGCGGGCAAGAGACCCAGTACTTC.